These 16 T cell receptor beta chains originate from one sample sequenced in a study of blood T cell repertoires in COVID-19. Clones were sequenced by immunoSEQ multiplex PCR, and TCRdb holds only the in-frame ones, with some missing. The data hold 110,000 to 150,000 clones, with about four fifths observed a single time. The specimen sequenced was peripheral blood. Source of these receptors: a human donor in a cohort sampled during active COVID-19.

The chain is built from TRBV10-3 and TRBJ1-5; 7 bases match TRBD1. Germline V gives CDR1 ENHRY, CDR2 SYGVKD. This CDR3 spans 14 amino acids. With V trimmed by 5 bases and J by 0 bases, 1 base remained unmatched. In DNA, the CDR3 is TGTGCCATCAGTCAGGGGGGTAGCAATCAGCCCCAGCATTTT. This gives the protein CAISQGGSNQPQHF.

A note on this clone: The same CDR3 arises from other DNA sequences in this sample as well. V gene TRBV3-1 (or the pseudogene TRBV3-2) combines with J gene TRBJ2-7, with unresolved D. Per the germline V gene, CDR1 is LGHDT and CDR2 is YNNKEL (reference sequence). V lost 1 base, J lost 2 bases, and 9 bases lay in between. CDR3 length: 14 amino acids. The CDR3 bases are TGTGCCAGCAGCCAAGCGTCTTTAGCCTACGAGCAGTACTTC. It codes for CASSQASLAYEQYF.

This chain uses TRBV24-1 with TRBJ2-1, with 10 bases matching TRBD2. The trim removed 5 bases at V and 6 bases at J, leaving 6 bases unmatched. The CDR3 runs to 15 residues. Per germline, CDR1 KGHDR and CDR2 SFDVKD. DNA of the CDR3: TGTGCCACCAGTGGGCTAGCGGGAGAACGCAATGAGCAGTTCTTC. Its translation: CATSGLAGERNEQFF.

The rearrangement links TRBV29-1 to TRBJ2-3; no clear D. Trimming took off 0 bases at V and 4 bases at J, with 11 bases between the two ends. The CDR3 covers 14 residues. CDR1 is SQVTM, CDR2 ANQGSEA, per germline. The CDR3 protein is CSVEELSSADTQYF. The CDR3, as DNA: TGCAGCGTTGAAGAGCTCAGTTCCGCAGATACGCAGTATTTT.

The V call is TRBV19, the J call TRBJ2-1; 11 nucleotides align to TRBD2. Unmatched junction bases numbered 6, after V lost 6 bases and J lost 2 bases. There are 16 residues in the CDR3. CDR1 LNHDA and CDR2 SQIVND come from the germline V gene (reference sequence). The CDR3 bases are TGTGCCAGTAGACCTACTAGCGGGAGCGCCTACAATGAGCAGTTCTTC. Translated: CASRPTSGSAYNEQFF.

This sequence joins TRBV5-6 and TRBJ2-2; D is possibly TRBD2 (6 bases). Trimming removed 8 bases from V and 0 bases from J, with 17 bases in between. Per the germline V gene, CDR1 is SGHDT and CDR2 is YYEEEE. The CDR3 loop spans 16 amino acids. In DNA form, the CDR3 reads TGTGCCAGTGCCCGCGGGGCGATGGCGAACACCGGGGAGCTGTTTTTT. Translating gives CASARGAMANTGELFF.

The J gene is TRBJ1-1, the V gene TRBV28, with D unclear. Looked up from germline, CDR1 is MDHEN and CDR2 is SYDVKM. This CDR3 is 13 amino acids long. The V end was cut by 6 bases, the J end by 4 bases, with 12 bases between. CDR3 sequence (DNA): TGTGCCAGCAGCACCCCCCCGGGCACTGAAGCTTTCTTT. Its protein product is CASSTPPGTEAFF.

In its sample, this clone was seen once. The chain joins TRBV6-5 to TRBJ1-6, with TRBD1 matching 8 bases. CDR1 is MNHEY and CDR2 is SVGAGI in the germline V gene. Unmatched junction bases numbered 6, after V lost 10 bases and J lost 1 base. The CDR3 runs to 15 residues. DNA of the CDR3: TGTGCCATCTCACAGGGGGTGTCCTATAATTCACCCCTCCACTTT. Its protein product is CAISQGVSYNSPLHF.

This chain connects TRBV6-5 to TRBJ2-7; 8 bases match TRBD2. Germline trimming cut 5 bases from V and 1 base from J; bases unmatched to any gene: 4. CDR3 length: 14 residues. Germline loops: CDR1 MNHEY, CDR2 SVGAGI. The CDR3 nucleotides read TGTGCCAGCAGTCGGACTAGCCCATCCTACGAGCAGTACTTC. It yields the protein CASSRTSPSYEQYF.

The chain couples TRBV5-8 to TRBJ1-3; 8 bases are a match to TRBD1. Germline-derived CDR1 and CDR2 are SGHTS and YDEGEE. The ends lost 3 bases at V and 4 bases at J; junction bases unmatched: 9. The CDR3 spans 16 residues. The CDR3 region has the DNA TGTGCCAGCAGCTCCGGGGACAGGAACATCGGAAACACCATATATTTT. Translation gives CASSSGDRNIGNTIYF.

V usage is TRBV9 and J usage is TRBJ2-7; D not resolved. Trimming removed 0 bases from V and 2 bases from J, with 6 bases in between. The length of the CDR3 is 13 residues. Germline V gene sequence: CDR1 SGDLS, CDR2 YYNGEE. CDR3 nucleotides: TGTGCCAGCAGCGTAGCTCCCCCCTACGAGCAGTACTTC. This codes for CASSVAPPYEQYF.

This chain links TRBV28 with TRBJ1-2; D is unresolved. This CDR3 is 16 amino acids long. The germline CDR1 and CDR2 sequences are MDHEN and SYDVKM. The germline V and J ends were trimmed by 6 bases and 4 bases, with 21 bases remaining between them. CDR3 sequence: CASRRQVAPRAYGYTF. The CDR3 nucleotides read TGTGCCAGCAGGCGCCAAGTGGCACCTAGAGCCTATGGCTACACCTTC.

This clone was recorded once. The chain joins TRBV5-1 to TRBJ2-5, with 9 nucleotides matching TRBD1. The V and J ends lost 0 bases and 3 bases, in that order; junction bases with no gene match: 3. CDR1 SGHRS and CDR2 YFSETQ come from the germline V gene. This CDR3 spans 15 amino acids. Here the CDR3 DNA reads TGCGCCAGCAGCTTGGCGGGACAGGGAGAAGAGACCCAGTACTTC. This codes for CASSLAGQGEETQYF.

The chain couples TRBV4-1 to TRBJ1-4, with a possible D match to TRBD1 (5 bases). V lost 0 bases, J lost 4 bases, and 9 bases lay in between. CDR3 length: 15 amino acids. Germline V gives CDR1 MGHRA, CDR2 YSYEKL. The CDR3 spells CASSQDRGGNEKLFF. The CDR3 DNA follows: TGCGCCAGCAGCCAAGATCGGGGGGGTAATGAAAAACTGTTTTTT.

This chain joins TRBV9 and TRBJ2-1; 11 bases align to TRBD2. The CDR3 extends over 16 amino acids. Per germline, CDR1 SGDLS and CDR2 YYNGEE. V trimming: 0 bases; J trimming: 2 bases; junction bases outside the gene matches: 1. In DNA form, the CDR3 reads TGTGCCAGCAGCGTAGGACTAGCGGGAACCTACAATGAGCAGTTCTTC. It specifies CASSVGLAGTYNEQFF.

This clone appeared a few times. The chain has TRBV19 and TRBJ2-7, with D tentatively TRBD1 (6 bases). CDR3 length equals 14 residues. Germline CDR1 and CDR2: LNHDA and SQIVND (reference sequence). Trimming took 2 bases from V and 4 from J, leaving 12 bases between them. This chain's CDR3 is CASSIQGSDYEQYF. As DNA, the CDR3 is TGTGCCAGTAGTATACAGGGGTCGGATTACGAGCAGTACTTC.